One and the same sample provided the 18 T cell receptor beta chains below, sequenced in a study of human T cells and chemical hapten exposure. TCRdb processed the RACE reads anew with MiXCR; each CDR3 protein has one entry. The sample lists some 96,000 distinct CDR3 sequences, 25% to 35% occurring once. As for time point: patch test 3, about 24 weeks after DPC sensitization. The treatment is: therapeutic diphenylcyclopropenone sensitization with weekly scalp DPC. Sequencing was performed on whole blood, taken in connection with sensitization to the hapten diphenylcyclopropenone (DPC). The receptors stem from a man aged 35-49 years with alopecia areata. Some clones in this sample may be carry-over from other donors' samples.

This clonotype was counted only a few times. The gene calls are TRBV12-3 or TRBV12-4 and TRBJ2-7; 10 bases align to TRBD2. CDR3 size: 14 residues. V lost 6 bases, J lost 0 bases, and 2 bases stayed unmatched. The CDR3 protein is CASRSSGSSYEQYF. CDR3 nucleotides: TGTGCCAGCAGGTCTAGCGGGAGCTCCTACGAGCAGTACTTC.

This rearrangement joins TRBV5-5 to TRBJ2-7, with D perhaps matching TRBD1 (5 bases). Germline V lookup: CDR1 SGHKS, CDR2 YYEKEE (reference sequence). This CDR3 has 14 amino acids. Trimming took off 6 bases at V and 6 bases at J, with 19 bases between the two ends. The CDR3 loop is CASNNPGSPGEQYF. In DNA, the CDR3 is TGTGCCAGCAACAACCCAGGGTCTCCGGGCGAGCAGTACTTC. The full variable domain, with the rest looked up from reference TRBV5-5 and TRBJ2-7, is DAGVTQSPTHLIKTRGQQVTLRCSPISGHKSVSWYQQVLGQGPQFIFQYYEKEERGRGNFPDRFSARQFPNYSSELNVNALLLGDSALYLCASNNPGSPGEQYFGPGTRLTVT.

CDR3 loop: CASGGGGKAQHF. The CDR3 DNA is TGTGCCAGCGGAGGGGGAGGCAAGGCCCAGCATTTT. The V and J genes are TRBV2 and TRBJ1-5; D is possibly TRBD1 (6 bases). Germline V gene sequence: CDR1 SNHLY, CDR2 FYNNEI. Trimming removed 8 bases at V and 11 bases at J, with 16 bases between. This CDR3 comprises 12 residues.

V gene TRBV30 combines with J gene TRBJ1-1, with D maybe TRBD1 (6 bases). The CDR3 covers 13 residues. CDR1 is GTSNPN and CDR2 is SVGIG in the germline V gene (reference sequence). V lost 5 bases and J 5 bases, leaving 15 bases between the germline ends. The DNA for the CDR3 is TGTGCCTGGTCAGGGGACGAGGGGACTGAAGCTTTCTTT. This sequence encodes CAWSGDEGTEAFF.

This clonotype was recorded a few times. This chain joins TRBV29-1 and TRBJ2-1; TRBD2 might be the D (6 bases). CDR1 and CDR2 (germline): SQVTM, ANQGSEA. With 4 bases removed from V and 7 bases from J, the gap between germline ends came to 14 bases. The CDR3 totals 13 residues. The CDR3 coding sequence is TGCAGCGTTGGACAGACTAGGGCAAATGAGCAGTTCTTC. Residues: CSVGQTRANEQFF.

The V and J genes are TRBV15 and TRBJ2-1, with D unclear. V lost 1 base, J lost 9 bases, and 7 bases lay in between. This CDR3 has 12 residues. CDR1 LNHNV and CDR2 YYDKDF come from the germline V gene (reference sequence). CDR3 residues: CATSRVSVEQFF. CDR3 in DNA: TGTGCCACCAGCAGAGTTTCGGTTGAGCAGTTCTTC.

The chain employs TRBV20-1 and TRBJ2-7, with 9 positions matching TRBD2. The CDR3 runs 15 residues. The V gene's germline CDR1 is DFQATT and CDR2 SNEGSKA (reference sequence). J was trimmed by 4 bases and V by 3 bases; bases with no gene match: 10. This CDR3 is CSASGKREARYEQYF. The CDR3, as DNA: TGCAGTGCTAGCGGTAAGCGGGAGGCCCGGTACGAGCAGTACTTC.

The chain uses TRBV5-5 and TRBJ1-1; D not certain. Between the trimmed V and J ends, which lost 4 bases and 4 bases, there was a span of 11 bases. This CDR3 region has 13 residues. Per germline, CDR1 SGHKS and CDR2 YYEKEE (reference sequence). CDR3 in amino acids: CASSAQWGTEAFF. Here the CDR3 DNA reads TGTGCCAGCAGCGCACAGTGGGGCACTGAAGCTTTCTTT.

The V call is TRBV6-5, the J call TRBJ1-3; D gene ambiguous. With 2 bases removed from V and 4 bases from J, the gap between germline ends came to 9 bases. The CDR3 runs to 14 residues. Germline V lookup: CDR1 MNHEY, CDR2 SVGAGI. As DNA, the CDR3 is TGTGCCAGCAGTTACCGGAGTGCCGGAAACACCATATATTTT. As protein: CASSYRSAGNTIYF.

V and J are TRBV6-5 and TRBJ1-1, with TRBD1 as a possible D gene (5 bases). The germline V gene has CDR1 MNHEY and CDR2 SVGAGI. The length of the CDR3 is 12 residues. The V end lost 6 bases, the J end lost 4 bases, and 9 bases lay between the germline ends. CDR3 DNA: TGTGCCAGCAGATCAGGGTTCACTGAAGCTTTCTTT. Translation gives CASRSGFTEAFF.

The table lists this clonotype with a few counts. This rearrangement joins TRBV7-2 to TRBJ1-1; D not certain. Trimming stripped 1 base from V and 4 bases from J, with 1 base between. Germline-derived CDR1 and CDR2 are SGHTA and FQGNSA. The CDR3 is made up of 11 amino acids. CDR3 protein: CASSLGTEAFF. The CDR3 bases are TGTGCCAGCAGCTTAGGCACTGAAGCTTTCTTT.

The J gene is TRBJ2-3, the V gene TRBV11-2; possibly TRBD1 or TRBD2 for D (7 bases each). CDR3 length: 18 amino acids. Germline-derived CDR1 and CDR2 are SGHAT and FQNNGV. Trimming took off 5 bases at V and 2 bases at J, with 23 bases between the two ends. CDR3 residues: CASSPLVGEGAPTDTQYF. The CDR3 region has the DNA TGTGCCAGCAGCCCGTTAGTGGGGGAGGGGGCCCCCACAGATACGCAGTATTTT.

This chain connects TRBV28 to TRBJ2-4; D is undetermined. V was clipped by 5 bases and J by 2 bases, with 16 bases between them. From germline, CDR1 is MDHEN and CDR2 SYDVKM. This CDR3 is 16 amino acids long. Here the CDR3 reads CASSPTGFATKNIQYF. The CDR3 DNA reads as TGTGCCAGCAGTCCGACGGGCTTCGCGACCAAAAACATTCAGTACTTC.

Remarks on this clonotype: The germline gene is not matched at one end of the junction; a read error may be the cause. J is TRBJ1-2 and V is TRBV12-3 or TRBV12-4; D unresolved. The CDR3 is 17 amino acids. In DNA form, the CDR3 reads TGTGCCAGCAGTTTAATCGTTCCAGCACTTAATAACTATGGCGACACCTTC. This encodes CASSLIVPALNNYGDTF.

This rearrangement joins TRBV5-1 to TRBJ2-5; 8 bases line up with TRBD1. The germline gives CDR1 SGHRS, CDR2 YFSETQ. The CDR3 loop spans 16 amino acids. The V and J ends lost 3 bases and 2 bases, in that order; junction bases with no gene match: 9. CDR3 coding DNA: TGCGCCAGCAGCTCTGGACAGGGTGCTCGGCAAGAGACCCAGTACTTC. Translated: CASSSGQGARQETQYF.

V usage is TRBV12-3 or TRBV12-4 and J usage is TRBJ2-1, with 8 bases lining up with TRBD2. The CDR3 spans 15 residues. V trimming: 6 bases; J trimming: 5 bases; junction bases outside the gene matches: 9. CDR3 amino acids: CASRWSGSYHNEQFF. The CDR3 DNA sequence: TGTGCCAGCAGGTGGAGCGGGAGCTACCACAATGAGCAGTTCTTC.

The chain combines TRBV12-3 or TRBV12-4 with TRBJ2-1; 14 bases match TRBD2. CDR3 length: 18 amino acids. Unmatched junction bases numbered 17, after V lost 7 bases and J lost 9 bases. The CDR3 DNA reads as TGTGCCAGCAACAAGCAGCTGAGGGGACTAGCGGGAGTGGGTGAGCAGTTCTTC. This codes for CASNKQLRGLAGVGEQFF.

The CDR3 sequence: CASKVGGLDEKLFF. The CDR3 coding sequence is TGTGCCAGCAAGGTCGGGGGTCTTGACGAAAAACTGTTTTTT. This sequence joins TRBV27 and TRBJ1-4; a weak D match, TRBD1 (5 bases). This CDR3 is 14 amino acids long. Germline loops: CDR1 MNHEY, CDR2 SMNVEV (reference sequence). Trimming left V 7 bases short and J 8 bases short, with 17 bases between.